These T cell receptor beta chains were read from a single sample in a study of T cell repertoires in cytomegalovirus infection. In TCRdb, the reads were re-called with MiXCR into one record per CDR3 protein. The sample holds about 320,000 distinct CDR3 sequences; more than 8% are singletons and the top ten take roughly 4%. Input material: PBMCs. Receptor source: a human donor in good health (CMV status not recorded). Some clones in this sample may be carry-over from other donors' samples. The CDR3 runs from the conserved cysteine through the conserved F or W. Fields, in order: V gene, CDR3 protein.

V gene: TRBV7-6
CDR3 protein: CASSLTHTNSGNTIYF

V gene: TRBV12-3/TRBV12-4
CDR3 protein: CASGTGAKETQYF

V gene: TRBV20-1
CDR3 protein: CSALTGDSYEQYF

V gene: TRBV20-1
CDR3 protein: CSAPSLGHSDTQYF

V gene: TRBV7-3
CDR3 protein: CASSPKGGGTSGGMSSYNEQFF

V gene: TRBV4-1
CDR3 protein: CASSQYTGPLSGNTIYF

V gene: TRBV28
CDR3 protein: CASSRGGSRNTEAFF

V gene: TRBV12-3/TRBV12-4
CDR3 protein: CASSFLVGAQGTDTQYF

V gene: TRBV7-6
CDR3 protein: CASSSKDGTPLHF

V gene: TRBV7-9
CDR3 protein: CASSSTTDTQYF

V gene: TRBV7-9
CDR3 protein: CASSSRLSNSPLHF

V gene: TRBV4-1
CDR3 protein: CASSQGGGSYNEQFF

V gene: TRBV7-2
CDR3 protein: CASSTRQGRDTQYF

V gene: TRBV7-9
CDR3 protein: CASSLRGRKETQYF

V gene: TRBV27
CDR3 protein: CASSSRTGFTDTQYF

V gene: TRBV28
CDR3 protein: CATNPMRALSEQFF

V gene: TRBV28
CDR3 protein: CASKGTSDLQETQYF

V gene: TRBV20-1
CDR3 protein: CSASRQPVSYEQYF

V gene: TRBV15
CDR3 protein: CATSRDLNSPLHF

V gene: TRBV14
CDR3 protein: CASSLGLAGGEGELFF

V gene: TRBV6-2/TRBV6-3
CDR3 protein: CASIGRVWEQYF

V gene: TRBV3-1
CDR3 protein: CASSQDQQGVGEQYF

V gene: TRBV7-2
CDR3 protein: CASSPSGGYEQYF

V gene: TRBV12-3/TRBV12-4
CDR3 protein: CASTAGPRDEQFF

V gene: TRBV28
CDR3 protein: CASFLANYGYTF

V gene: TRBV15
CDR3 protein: CATRATRDRAVNEQFF

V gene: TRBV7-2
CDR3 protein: CASSLRGDFVGWTREEEANYGYTF

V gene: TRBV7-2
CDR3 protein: CASSLEPILSAEAFF

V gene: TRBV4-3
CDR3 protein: CASSQGLAGSAMKTQYF

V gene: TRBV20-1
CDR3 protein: CSARDSRGVGGGNEQFF

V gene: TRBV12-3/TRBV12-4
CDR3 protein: CASSKDRVTYNEQFF

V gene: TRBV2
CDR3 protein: CASSESGRATVRREQFF

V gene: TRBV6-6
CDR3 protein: CASSLQQGRRTNYGYTF

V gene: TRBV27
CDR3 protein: CASSSHRGRDDNEQFF

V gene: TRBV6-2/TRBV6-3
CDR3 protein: CATRITGYHEQYF

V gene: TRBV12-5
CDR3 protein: CASGFLEREAFF

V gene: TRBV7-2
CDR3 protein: CASSQKLAPVDNEQFF

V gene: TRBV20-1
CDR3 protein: CSASLTGGGNQPQHF

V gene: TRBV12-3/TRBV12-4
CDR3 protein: CASSLVRGSGKLFF

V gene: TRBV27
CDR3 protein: CASSSPSGGVNEQFF

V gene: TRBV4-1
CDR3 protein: CASSQGTYGYTF

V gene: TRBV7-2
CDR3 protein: CASSFPGREQYF

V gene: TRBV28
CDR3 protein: CASSPVGGAWDEQFF

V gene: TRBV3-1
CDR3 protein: CASSLGRTAYNSPLHF

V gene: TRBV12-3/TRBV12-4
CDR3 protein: CASSLVGDTEAFF

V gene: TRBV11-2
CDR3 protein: CASSLASGRYNEQFF

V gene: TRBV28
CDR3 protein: CASSSTTTGYGYTF

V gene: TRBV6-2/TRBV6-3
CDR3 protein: CASSYSAGFTDTQYF

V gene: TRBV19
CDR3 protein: CASSSLAVTDTQYF

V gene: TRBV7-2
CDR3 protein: CASSLAWTGEGGNEQFF

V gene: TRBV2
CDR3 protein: CASGAQRGRHGYTF

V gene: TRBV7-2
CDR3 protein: CASTGSDNQPQHF

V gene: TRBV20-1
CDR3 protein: CSARGGQSPFGGNTIYF

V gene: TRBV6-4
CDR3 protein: CASSREIQETQYF

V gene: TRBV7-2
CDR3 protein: CASDLPSYEQYF

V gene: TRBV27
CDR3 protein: CASQGASPEAFF

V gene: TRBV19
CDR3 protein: CASSIRPWDSREQFF

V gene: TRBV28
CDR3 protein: CASRSRHRGFTEAFF

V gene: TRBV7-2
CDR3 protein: CASSLQGNTEAFF

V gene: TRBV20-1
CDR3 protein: CSAQQGKTEAFF